These 26 T cell receptor beta chains were sequenced from one sample in a study of blood T cell repertoires in COVID-19. Method: immunoSEQ multiplex PCR; TCRdb's copy keeps in-frame clones and lacks some. Of roughly 520,000 clones listed, around 87% were seen once; the top ten hold about 1.7%. What was sequenced was PBMCs or T cells enriched from blood (not recorded which). These receptors were collected from a woman in her thirties or forties who had recovered from COVID-19.

The CDR3 DNA follows: TGTGCCAGCAGTACAGGGGGCAACACAGATACGCAGTATTTT. It yields the protein CASSTGGNTDTQYF. The chain links TRBV6-5 to TRBJ2-3; TRBD1 aligns across 9 bases. The J segment lost 2 bases and the V segment lost 5 bases, leaving 2 bases of the junction unmatched. The CDR3 spans 14 residues. CDR1 MNHEY and CDR2 SVGAGI come from the germline V gene.

The chain is built from TRBV24-1 and TRBJ1-1, with D possibly matching TRBD1 (6 bases). The CDR3 has 16 residues. V was shortened by 5 bases and J by 5 bases, with 20 bases between the two germline ends. The V gene's germline CDR1 is KGHDR and CDR2 SFDVKD. In DNA form, the CDR3 reads TGTGCCACCAGTGGCTCTGCCGGGACAATTGAAACTGAAGCTTTCTTT. This translates into CATSGSAGTIETEAFF.

The chain has TRBV9 and TRBJ2-1, with D perhaps matching TRBD2 (6 bases). V was trimmed by 4 bases and J by 4 bases, leaving 12 bases between them. In germline, CDR1 is SGDLS, CDR2 YYNGEE. The CDR3 loop spans 14 amino acids. The DNA for the CDR3 is TGTGCCAGCAGCCCCTCGACTAGTTACAATGAGCAGTTCTTC. It codes for CASSPSTSYNEQFF.

The chain uses TRBV4-2 and TRBJ2-7, with unresolved D. V lost 1 base to trimming and J lost 2 bases, with 6 bases between them. Germline V gene sequence: CDR1 LGHNA, CDR2 YNFKEQ. This CDR3 comprises 13 residues. CDR3 in DNA: TGTGCCAGCAGCCAAGGGAGTGCCTACGAGCAGTACTTC. Encoded protein: CASSQGSAYEQYF.

Notes on this clone: Other DNA sequences from this sample encode an identical CDR3 as well. The chain's CDR3 is CSVRTLTGNTEAFF. The CDR3 nucleotides read TGCAGCGTCCGGACCCTGACAGGGAACACTGAAGCTTTCTTT. The J gene is TRBJ1-1, the V gene TRBV29-1; tentatively, D is TRBD1 (6 bases). The germline V and J ends were trimmed by 6 bases and 1 base, with 15 bases remaining between them. CDR1 is SQVTM and CDR2 is ANQGSEA in the germline V gene. This CDR3 spans 14 amino acids.

The CDR3 loop is CASSIGDILSGNTIYF. The CDR3 DNA is TGTGCCAGTAGTATAGGTGACATACTCTCTGGAAACACCATATATTTT. This sequence joins TRBV19 and TRBJ1-3; D is unresolved. This CDR3 spans 16 amino acids. Trimming took 1 base from V and 0 from J, leaving 10 bases between them. Germline lookup yields CDR1 LNHDA and CDR2 SQIVND (reference sequence).

CDR3 amino acids: CAISRQGGLATEAFF. The CDR3 DNA reads as TGTGCCATCAGCCGACAGGGGGGTCTCGCAACTGAAGCTTTCTTT. The chain has TRBV10-3 and TRBJ1-1; 9 bases map to TRBD1. CDR3 length equals 15 residues. The V gene's germline CDR1 is ENHRY and CDR2 SYGVKD. V shed 6 bases, J shed 5 bases, and the junction held 10 bases outside the gene matches.

This clone has a handful of counts. This chain joins TRBV18 and TRBJ1-1, with 7 nucleotides matching TRBD1. The germline V gene has CDR1 KGHSH and CDR2 LQKENI. After removal of 3 bases from V and 11 bases from J, the junction contained 12 bases not matched to a gene. CDR3 size: 14 residues. The CDR3 spells CASSPSRTGLGAFF. The DNA of the CDR3 is TGTGCCAGCTCACCTTCCCGGACAGGACTGGGGGCTTTCTTT. The entire variable domain, with the rest obtained from reference TRBV18 and TRBJ1-1, is as follows: NAGVMQNPRHLVRRRGQEARLRCSPMKGHSHVYWYRQLPEEGLKFMVYLQKENIIDESGMPKERFSAEFPKEGPSILRIQQVVRGDSAAYFCASSPSRTGLGAFFGQGTRLTVV.

The chain has TRBV6-5 and TRBJ2-7; 10 positions match TRBD1. The CDR3 runs 15 residues. Trimming took 4 bases from V and 5 from J; bases not matched to a gene: 8. Germline assignment: CDR1 MNHEY and CDR2 SVGAGI. The CDR3 protein is CASSSFRDRGDEQYF. The CDR3 DNA sequence: TGTGCCAGCAGTTCATTCCGGGACAGGGGTGACGAGCAGTACTTC.

The chain combines TRBV5-4 with TRBJ2-7; D possibly corresponds to TRBD1 (6 bases). Trimming cost V 1 base and J 3 bases, with 14 bases left between them. Germline V gives CDR1 SGHNT, CDR2 YYREEE (reference sequence). The CDR3 extends over 15 amino acids. The CDR3 region has the DNA TGTGCCAGCAGCTTGATGGGGACATCCAGCTACGAGCAGTACTTC. Its translation is CASSLMGTSSYEQYF.

The gene calls are TRBV30 and TRBJ1-6; D is perhaps TRBD1 (6 bases). This CDR3 spans 17 amino acids. V was clipped by 3 bases and J by 0 bases, with 15 bases between them. CDR1 is GTSNPN and CDR2 is SVGIG in the germline V gene (reference sequence). The CDR3 is CAWRDNRESSYNSPLHF. CDR3 in DNA: TGTGCCTGGAGAGATAACAGGGAAAGCTCCTATAATTCACCCCTCCACTTT. Based on the CDR3 plus reference TRBV30 and TRBJ1-6, the full variable domain is SQTIHQWPATLVQPVGSPLSLECTVEGTSNPNLYWYRQAAGRGLQLLFYSVGIGQISSEVPQNLSASRPQDRQFILSSKKLLLSDSGFYLCAWRDNRESSYNSPLHFGNGTRLTVT.

The V call is TRBV5-6, the J call TRBJ1-2; 9 positions match TRBD1. The CDR3 has 15 amino acids. CDR1 and CDR2 (germline): SGHDT, YYEEEE. With 4 bases clipped from V and 4 bases from J, the junction kept 8 bases outside the gene matches. In DNA form, the CDR3 reads TGTGCCAGCAGCACTCTCCCGGGACAGGGCTATGGCTACACCTTC. Amino acid sequence: CASSTLPGQGYGYTF. Based on the CDR3 plus reference TRBV5-6 and TRBJ1-2, the full variable domain is DAGVTQSPTHLIKTRGQQVTLRCSPKSGHDTVSWYQQALGQGPQFIFQYYEEEERQRGNFPDRFSGHQFPNYSSELNVNALLLGDSALYLCASSTLPGQGYGYTFGSGTRLTVV.

The chain's CDR3 is CASSLRTGIHEQYF. CDR3 DNA sequence: TGTGCCAGCAGCCTCCGGACAGGAATACACGAGCAGTACTTC. The rearrangement joins TRBV11-2 to TRBJ2-7, with 7 bases fitting TRBD1. V was pared by 5 bases and J by 5 bases, with 9 bases of the junction left unmatched. The CDR3 totals 14 residues. Germline V lookup: CDR1 SGHAT, CDR2 FQNNGV.

The rearrangement uses TRBV13 and TRBJ1-2; D gene unclear. This CDR3 comprises 12 residues. Trimming removed 0 bases at V and 6 bases at J, with 5 bases between. Germline V gene lookup returns CDR1 PRHDT and CDR2 FYEKMQ (reference sequence). DNA for the CDR3: TGTGCCAGCAGCTTAGGGGCTGATGGCTACACCTTC. It translates to CASSLGADGYTF. The full variable domain, rest sourced from reference TRBV13 and TRBJ1-2, is AAGVIQSPRHLIKEKRETATLKCYPIPRHDTVYWYQQGPGQDPQFLISFYEKMQSDKGSIPDRFSAQQFSDYHSELNMSSLELGDSALYFCASSLGADGYTFGSGTRLTVV.

J is TRBJ1-2 and V is TRBV5-8, with TRBD1 as a possible D gene (5 bases). Germline loops: CDR1 SGHTS, CDR2 YDEGEE. With 0 bases removed from V and 4 bases from J, the gap between germline ends came to 7 bases. The CDR3 loop spans 13 amino acids. CDR3 sequence (DNA): TGTGCCAGCAGCTTGGGACAGAGCTATGGCTACACCTTC. Residues: CASSLGQSYGYTF.

The rearrangement uses TRBV6-5 and TRBJ1-5; weak D call: TRBD1 (6 bases). Germline-derived CDR1 and CDR2 are MNHEY and SVGAGI. The CDR3 is 14 amino acids. V lost 6 bases to trimming and J lost 3 bases, with 12 bases between them. CDR3 DNA sequence: TGTGCCAGCAGCCCCCGGGACAACAATCAGCCCCAGCATTTT. It translates to CASSPRDNNQPQHF.

This clone occurred once. This chain links TRBV24-1 with TRBJ2-1, with D tentatively TRBD2 (6 bases). The CDR3 runs 14 residues. V was clipped by 3 bases and J by 7 bases, with 12 bases between them. CDR1 is KGHDR and CDR2 is SFDVKD in the germline V gene. CDR3 DNA: TGTGCCACCAGTGATCCCGGGACTGTTAATGAGCAGTTCTTC. Translated, it gives CATSDPGTVNEQFF.

This sequence joins TRBV6-6 and TRBJ2-7, with 9 bases matching TRBD2. The V and J ends lost 6 bases and 6 bases, in that order; junction bases with no gene match: 6. The CDR3 contains 13 residues. From germline, CDR1 is MNHNY and CDR2 SVGAGI (reference sequence). CDR3 DNA: TGTGCCAGCAGAACGGGACTAGCAAGCGAGCAGTACTTC. Translating it yields CASRTGLASEQYF.

This chain joins TRBV19 and TRBJ2-7, with D maybe TRBD2 (6 bases). V was clipped by 7 bases and J by 7 bases, with 17 bases between them. CDR1 LNHDA and CDR2 SQIVND come from the germline V gene (reference sequence). This CDR3 comprises 13 residues. CDR3 sequence: CASTTGDLREQYF. The DNA of the CDR3 is TGTGCCAGTACAACGGGGGACCTCAGGGAGCAGTACTTC.

This clone was observed a single time. The J gene is TRBJ1-5, the V gene TRBV28; perhaps TRBD1 as D (6 bases). Germline values: CDR1 MDHEN, CDR2 SYDVKM. This CDR3 is 14 amino acids long. V lost 6 bases, J lost 5 bases, and 14 bases lay in between. This CDR3 reads CASSLGQSHQPQHF. In nucleotides, the CDR3 is TGTGCCAGCAGCCTCGGACAGAGCCATCAGCCCCAGCATTTT.

The chain has TRBV18 and TRBJ2-3, with 8 nucleotides matching TRBD2. CDR1 is KGHSH, CDR2 LQKENI, per germline. With V trimmed by 10 bases and J by 3 bases, 9 bases remained unmatched. The length of the CDR3 is 14 residues. CDR3 sequence (DNA): TGTGCCATCGAACCGGGACTAGGGACAGATACGCAGTATTTT. Its translation is CAIEPGLGTDTQYF.

This clone was seen more than once but under ten times. The chain joins TRBV4-1 to TRBJ1-3; TRBD1 aligns across 8 bases. CDR3 length equals 19 residues. Germline V lookup: CDR1 MGHRA, CDR2 YSYEKL. Unmatched junction bases numbered 15, after V lost 1 base and J lost 4 bases. The CDR3 DNA reads TGCGCCAGCAGCCAAGCTGCTATGCAGGGGGCGAAAAGGGGAAACACCATATATTTT. Translating gives CASSQAAMQGAKRGNTIYF.

This chain uses TRBV7-2 with TRBJ2-7; 7 nucleotides align to TRBD1. With V trimmed by 0 bases and J by 3 bases, 8 bases remained unmatched. The CDR3 spans 16 residues. Germline V gene sequence: CDR1 SGHTA, CDR2 FQGNSA. The CDR3 region is CASSLASGTVHYEQYF. The DNA of the CDR3 is TGTGCCAGCAGCTTAGCCTCCGGGACAGTACACTACGAGCAGTACTTC.

This chain joins TRBV9 and TRBJ2-7; D is perhaps TRBD2 (6 bases). With 4 bases removed from V and 2 bases from J, the gap between germline ends came to 13 bases. This CDR3 is 14 amino acids long. Germline CDR1 reads SGDLS; CDR2 reads YYNGEE. DNA for the CDR3: TGTGCCAGCAGCCCGGGACTCACAACCTACGAGCAGTACTTC. It yields the protein CASSPGLTTYEQYF.

The gene calls are TRBV27 and TRBJ1-1; D remains ambiguous. The CDR3 loop spans 15 amino acids. Germline CDR1 MNHEY, CDR2 SMNVEV (reference sequence). V was trimmed by 6 bases and J by 1 base, leaving 15 bases between them. CDR3 in amino acids: CASRPSGRSNTEAFF. Here the CDR3 DNA reads TGTGCCAGCAGACCATCAGGCCGATCGAACACTGAAGCTTTCTTT.

V and J are TRBV24-1 and TRBJ2-3; 8 bases are shared with TRBD2. Germline V gene lookup returns CDR1 KGHDR and CDR2 SFDVKD. The trim removed 3 bases at V and 2 bases at J, leaving 6 bases unmatched. This CDR3 is 16 amino acids long. This CDR3 reads CATSDGAGEVTDTQYF. In nucleotides, the CDR3 is TGTGCCACCAGTGATGGAGCGGGGGAAGTCACAGATACGCAGTATTTT.